Listed below are T cell receptor beta chains from one sample, sequenced in a study of T cells in Graves' hyperthyroidism and ophthalmopathy. TCRdb passed the multiplex PCR reads through MiXCR, listing each CDR3 protein once. The sample holds hundreds of thousands of distinct CDR3 sequences, under 20% seen once. The sequencing sample was made of blood. The receptors derive from a woman in her 30s with Graves' hyperthyroidism. CDR3s include the opening cysteine and the closing phenylalanine or tryptophan. The D gene is left open where the match is weak. The size field is filled for only some rows; it gives once, few, many or a size class.

J gene: TRBJ2-1; clone size: few; D gene: NA; V gene: TRBV14; CDR3 protein: CASSQAGLEQFF; CDR3 DNA: TGTGCCAGCAGCCAGGCAGGGCTTGAGCAGTTCTTC
J gene: TRBJ2-7; clone size: many; D gene: TRBD2; V gene: TRBV28; CDR3 protein: CASRRDTAGREQYF; CDR3 DNA: TGTGCCAGCAGGCGAGACACGGCCGGGAGGGAGCAGTACTTC
J gene: TRBJ2-7; clone size: NA; D gene: NA; V gene: TRBV12-3/TRBV12-4; CDR3 protein: CASSLSGIYEQYF; CDR3 DNA: TGTGCCAGCAGTTTATCGGGGATCTACGAGCAGTACTTC
J gene: TRBJ2-7; clone size: many; D gene: TRBD1; V gene: TRBV29-1; CDR3 protein: CSVSGTGDAYEQYF; CDR3 DNA: TGCAGCGTGTCCGGGACAGGGGACGCCTACGAGCAGTACTTC
J gene: TRBJ1-1; clone size: NA; D gene: TRBD1; V gene: TRBV10-3; CDR3 protein: CAIIHGTGNVATEAFF; CDR3 DNA: TGTGCCATCATCCACGGGACAGGGAACGTGGCCACTGAAGCTTTCTTT
J gene: TRBJ2-1; clone size: few; D gene: NA; V gene: TRBV10-3; CDR3 protein: CAISLVAWEQFF; CDR3 DNA: TGTGCCATCAGCCTAGTAGCTTGGGAGCAGTTCTTC
J gene: TRBJ1-1; clone size: NA; D gene: NA; V gene: TRBV12-3/TRBV12-4; CDR3 protein: CASSFGGETEAFF; CDR3 DNA: TGTGCCAGCAGTTTCGGGGGAGAGACTGAAGCTTTCTTT
J gene: TRBJ1-5; clone size: many; D gene: NA; V gene: TRBV27; CDR3 protein: CASSLSDNQPQHF; CDR3 DNA: TGTGCCAGCAGTTTATCGGACAATCAGCCCCAGCATTTT
J gene: TRBJ2-3; clone size: few; D gene: NA; V gene: TRBV7-9; CDR3 protein: CASRSSFTQYF; CDR3 DNA: TGTGCCAGCAGGAGTAGCTTCACGCAGTATTTT
J gene: TRBJ2-6; clone size: few; D gene: NA; V gene: TRBV6-5; CDR3 protein: CASSYSYGFGANVLTF; CDR3 DNA: TGTGCCAGCAGTTACTCGTACGGGTTTGGGGCCAACGTCCTGACTTTC
J gene: TRBJ2-7; clone size: many; D gene: TRBD1; V gene: TRBV18; CDR3 protein: CASSPTRTGGKDEQYF; CDR3 DNA: TGTGCCAGCTCACCGACCCGGACAGGGGGCAAGGACGAGCAGTACTTC
J gene: TRBJ2-5; clone size: many; D gene: NA; V gene: TRBV7-9; CDR3 protein: CASSAGLREEETQYF; CDR3 DNA: TGTGCCAGCAGCGCAGGGTTGCGGGAAGAGGAGACCCAGTACTTC
J gene: TRBJ2-1; clone size: many; D gene: NA; V gene: TRBV3-1; CDR3 protein: CASTLSHYNEQFF; CDR3 DNA: TGTGCCAGCACCCTCTCTCACTACAATGAGCAGTTCTTC
J gene: TRBJ2-1; clone size: many; D gene: TRBD1; V gene: TRBV12-3/TRBV12-4; CDR3 protein: CASSKDRVDEQFF; CDR3 DNA: TGTGCCAGCAGTAAGGACAGGGTAGATGAGCAGTTCTTC
J gene: TRBJ1-3; clone size: many; D gene: NA; V gene: TRBV7-3; CDR3 protein: CASSLNTVPGNTIYF; CDR3 DNA: TGTGCCAGCAGCTTAAACACCGTCCCTGGAAACACCATATATTTT
J gene: TRBJ2-5; clone size: many; D gene: TRBD2; V gene: TRBV28; CDR3 protein: CASSFPPTSVNHKTSQETQYF; CDR3 DNA: TGTGCCAGCAGTTTTCCCCCGACTAGCGTCAACCACAAAACAAGCCAAGAGACCCAGTACTTC
J gene: TRBJ2-1; clone size: few; D gene: NA; V gene: TRBV6-2/TRBV6-3; CDR3 protein: CASGGTYNEQFF; CDR3 DNA: TGTGCCAGCGGAGGGACATACAATGAGCAGTTCTTC
J gene: TRBJ2-3; clone size: many; D gene: TRBD1; V gene: TRBV6-4; CDR3 protein: CASSDSTGPDTQYF; CDR3 DNA: TGTGCCAGCAGTGACTCGACAGGGCCAGATACGCAGTATTTT
J gene: TRBJ2-4; clone size: many; D gene: TRBD1; V gene: TRBV6-1; CDR3 protein: CASSPVAGGSIQYF; CDR3 DNA: TGTGCCAGCAGCCCCGTTGCAGGGGGAAGCATTCAGTACTTC
J gene: TRBJ2-7; clone size: many; D gene: NA; V gene: TRBV11-2; CDR3 protein: CASSFGFGGEQYF; CDR3 DNA: TGTGCCAGCAGCTTTGGATTTGGGGGCGAGCAGTACTTC
J gene: TRBJ1-5; clone size: few; D gene: NA; V gene: TRBV30; CDR3 protein: CAWSEKYRGASNQPQHF; CDR3 DNA: TGTGCCTGGAGCGAAAAGTATAGGGGGGCTAGCAATCAGCCCCAGCATTTT
J gene: TRBJ1-1; clone size: few; D gene: NA; V gene: TRBV19; CDR3 protein: CASSLRTFGAFF; CDR3 DNA: TGTGCCAGTAGTCTCCGTACTTTTGGGGCTTTCTTT
J gene: TRBJ2-4; clone size: few; D gene: NA; V gene: TRBV27; CDR3 protein: CASTQAKNIQYF; CDR3 DNA: TGTGCCAGCACCCAAGCCAAAAACATTCAGTACTTC
J gene: TRBJ2-1; clone size: many; D gene: TRBD2; V gene: TRBV7-2; CDR3 protein: CASINRLGGSYNEQFF; CDR3 DNA: TGTGCCAGCATCAACCGACTGGGGGGGTCCTACAATGAGCAGTTCTTC
J gene: TRBJ2-5; clone size: many; D gene: TRBD2; V gene: TRBV7-9; CDR3 protein: CASQARSGLGTQETQYF; CDR3 DNA: TGTGCCAGTCAAGCCCGATCGGGACTAGGGACCCAAGAGACCCAGTACTTC
J gene: TRBJ2-3; clone size: many; D gene: TRBD1; V gene: TRBV5-5; CDR3 protein: CASSPRGRGSTDTQYF; CDR3 DNA: TGTGCCAGCAGCCCAAGGGGGCGTGGGTCCACAGATACGCAGTATTTT
J gene: TRBJ1-1; clone size: many; D gene: TRBD1; V gene: TRBV30; CDR3 protein: CAWSRQGHTEAFF; CDR3 DNA: TGTGCCTGGAGCCGACAGGGCCACACTGAAGCTTTCTTT
J gene: TRBJ2-5; clone size: many; D gene: TRBD2; V gene: TRBV7-8; CDR3 protein: CASSSAPRRREGRQTQYF; CDR3 DNA: TGTGCCAGCAGCTCCGCTCCAAGGCGGCGGGAGGGCCGGCAGACCCAGTACTTC
J gene: TRBJ2-1; clone size: many; D gene: NA; V gene: TRBV2; CDR3 protein: CASSEAALPGDEQFF; CDR3 DNA: TGTGCCAGCAGTGAAGCAGCACTACCCGGGGATGAGCAGTTCTTC
J gene: TRBJ2-7; clone size: many; D gene: TRBD1; V gene: TRBV28; CDR3 protein: CASSSPGQADYEQYF; CDR3 DNA: TGTGCCAGCAGTTCCCCAGGACAGGCGGACTACGAGCAGTACTTC
J gene: TRBJ2-3; clone size: NA; D gene: TRBD2; V gene: TRBV11-2; CDR3 protein: CASSLGRREKTDTQYF; CDR3 DNA: TGTGCCAGCAGCTTAGGCCGGCGGGAGAAAACAGATACGCAGTATTTT
J gene: TRBJ2-3; clone size: NA; D gene: NA; V gene: TRBV20-1; CDR3 protein: CSARDVGLGGRGDTQYF; CDR3 DNA: TGCAGTGCTAGAGATGTGGGTTTGGGCGGAAGGGGAGATACGCAGTATTTT
J gene: TRBJ2-1; clone size: many; D gene: NA; V gene: TRBV6-4; CDR3 protein: CASSDSGEGGDEQFF; CDR3 DNA: TGTGCCAGCAGTGACTCAGGGGAGGGGGGCGATGAGCAGTTCTTC
J gene: TRBJ2-7; clone size: NA; D gene: NA; V gene: TRBV9; CDR3 protein: CASSPEGVPSYEQYF; CDR3 DNA: TGTGCCAGCAGCCCAGAGGGGGTCCCTTCCTACGAGCAGTACTTC
J gene: TRBJ1-2; clone size: NA; D gene: NA; V gene: TRBV2; CDR3 protein: CASSDSRAPFNYGYTF; CDR3 DNA: TGTGCCAGCAGCGACTCTCGGGCCCCTTTTAACTATGGCTACACCTTC
J gene: TRBJ2-2; clone size: NA; D gene: NA; V gene: TRBV6-6; CDR3 protein: CASSYGGGELFF; CDR3 DNA: TGTGCCAGCAGTTACGGGGGCGGGGAGCTGTTTTTT
J gene: TRBJ2-1; clone size: many; D gene: TRBD2; V gene: TRBV20-1; CDR3 protein: CSASTIAGRYNEQFF; CDR3 DNA: TGCAGTGCTAGCACTATAGCGGGAAGGTACAATGAGCAGTTCTTC
J gene: TRBJ2-5; clone size: many; D gene: NA; V gene: TRBV11-2; CDR3 protein: CASSPGPAQETQYF; CDR3 DNA: TGTGCCAGCAGCCCTGGACCCGCCCAGGAGACCCAGTACTTC
J gene: TRBJ1-1; clone size: NA; D gene: NA; V gene: TRBV6-1; CDR3 protein: CASSIPNPNTEAFF; CDR3 DNA: TGTGCCAGCAGTATACCGAACCCGAACACTGAAGCTTTCTTT
J gene: TRBJ2-3; clone size: NA; D gene: TRBD1; V gene: TRBV20-1; CDR3 protein: CSADRGDTQYF; CDR3 DNA: TGCAGTGCAGACAGGGGGGATACGCAGTATTTT
J gene: TRBJ2-5; clone size: NA; D gene: NA; V gene: TRBV7-3; CDR3 protein: CASSSRGGGEETQYF; CDR3 DNA: TGTGCCAGCAGCTCCCGAGGAGGGGGGGAAGAGACCCAGTACTTC
J gene: TRBJ1-4; clone size: many; D gene: TRBD1; V gene: TRBV2; CDR3 protein: CASRAQGAQGEKLFF; CDR3 DNA: TGTGCCAGCAGAGCACAGGGGGCGCAAGGTGAAAAACTGTTTTTT
J gene: TRBJ2-5; clone size: few; D gene: NA; V gene: TRBV4-1; CDR3 protein: CASSPSGRHTSETQYF; CDR3 DNA: TGCGCCAGCAGCCCCTCTGGTAGGCACACTTCAGAGACCCAGTACTTC
J gene: TRBJ2-1; clone size: many; D gene: NA; V gene: TRBV28; CDR3 protein: CASSLLQSSYNEQFF; CDR3 DNA: TGTGCCAGCAGTTTACTACAAAGCTCCTACAATGAGCAGTTCTTC
J gene: TRBJ1-2; clone size: NA; D gene: TRBD1; V gene: TRBV19; CDR3 protein: CASRGQGARGYTF; CDR3 DNA: TGTGCCAGTAGGGGACAGGGGGCGCGTGGCTACACCTTC
J gene: TRBJ1-2; clone size: few; D gene: NA; V gene: TRBV30; CDR3 protein: CAWTWDGPYGYTF; CDR3 DNA: TGTGCCTGGACCTGGGACGGACCCTATGGCTACACCTTC
J gene: TRBJ2-5; clone size: many; D gene: TRBD2; V gene: TRBV20-1; CDR3 protein: CSARVLGTNQETQYF; CDR3 DNA: TGCAGTGCTAGAGTTCTGGGGACTAACCAAGAGACCCAGTACTTC
J gene: TRBJ2-2; clone size: NA; D gene: TRBD2; V gene: TRBV18; CDR3 protein: CASSPLSAGGPGELFF; CDR3 DNA: TGTGCCAGCTCACCATTGTCAGCGGGAGGGCCCGGGGAGCTGTTTTTT
J gene: TRBJ1-5; clone size: NA; D gene: NA; V gene: TRBV28; CDR3 protein: CASRPGNSNQPQHF; CDR3 DNA: TGTGCCAGCAGGCCCGGGAATAGCAATCAGCCCCAGCATTTT
J gene: TRBJ2-1; clone size: few; D gene: NA; V gene: TRBV7-8; CDR3 protein: CASSLVTSWGNNEQFF; CDR3 DNA: TGTGCCAGCAGCTTAGTGACATCATGGGGGAACAATGAGCAGTTCTTC
J gene: TRBJ2-7; clone size: NA; D gene: TRBD1; V gene: TRBV6-1; CDR3 protein: CASRLTGGPSGQYF; CDR3 DNA: TGTGCCAGCAGGCTAACAGGGGGCCCCTCGGGGCAGTACTTC
J gene: TRBJ2-4; clone size: once; D gene: TRBD2; V gene: TRBV19; CDR3 protein: CASSITLAGRNIQYF; CDR3 DNA: TGTGCCAGTAGTATAACACTAGCGGGGAGGAACATTCAGTACTTC
J gene: TRBJ2-7; clone size: NA; D gene: TRBD1; V gene: TRBV24-1; CDR3 protein: CAISDSGTASYEQYF; CDR3 DNA: TGTGCCATCAGTGATTCCGGGACAGCTTCCTACGAGCAGTACTTC
J gene: TRBJ1-6; clone size: few; D gene: TRBD1; V gene: TRBV10-3; CDR3 protein: CPHSETGTRASSPLHF; CDR3 DNA: TGTCCTCACTCCGAGACAGGGACCCGCGCCAGTTCACCCCTCCACTTT
J gene: TRBJ2-7; clone size: many; D gene: NA; V gene: TRBV6-5; CDR3 protein: CASLRGPSSTYEQYF; CDR3 DNA: TGTGCCAGCTTGAGGGGTCCTTCTTCCACCTACGAGCAGTACTTC